This TCR beta chain was recovered during a study of blood T cell repertoires in COVID-19. Study overall: Sites across the United States, Italy and Spain contributed samples from acute and convalescent COVID-19. Sources were T cells, B-cell-depleted T cells, or PBMCs; the material itself was cDNA or gDNA.

Authors' methods: Amplified reference gene primers provided the basis for estimating nucleated cell counts. Repertoires were generated with immunoSEQ multiplex PCR, while TCRdb's copy carries only in-frame clones and drops some. V and J calls and clone size are copied from that table; D and trimming were computed from the DNA. The sample records approximately 250,000 clones, approximately 86% being singletons. The sample taken for sequencing was peripheral blood. This TCR came from a woman aged 60 to 75 who had recovered from COVID-19.

The CDR3, as DNA: TGCAGTGCTAGTTTCCTAGCGGGGACAGATACGCAGTATTTT. Translated: CSASFLAGTDTQYF. V and J are TRBV20-1 and TRBJ2-3; the match to TRBD2 covers 9 bases. Trimming cost V 3 bases and J 3 bases; bases outside gene matches: 4. In germline, CDR1 is DFQATT, CDR2 SNEGSKA (reference sequence). There are 14 residues in the CDR3.